This T cell receptor beta chain was captured by sequencing in a study of vaccination effects on CD4 cells after COVID-19. As for this clone: No antigen is known for it.

The CDR3 sequence is 14 residues long. The ends lost 6 bases at V and 3 bases at J; junction bases unmatched: 3. The V gene's germline CDR1 is SQVTM and CDR2 ANQGSEA. Within the ViraFEST assay, antigen-specific CD4+ T cells underwent expansion with viral peptide pools prior to sequencing. Culturing for nine to ten days preceded CD4+ T cell isolation. Infection with SARS-CoV-2 occurred in the person between March and December 2020, and PCR confirmed it. The repertoire was sequenced with immunoSEQ multiplex PCR; TCRdb's copy has only in-frame clones and lacks some. The sample records roughly 70,000 clones, around 70% being singletons.

The sequenced sample was CD4+ T cells from PBMCs cultured with HIV peptides, obtained before COVID-19 vaccination. Specified subset: HIV-1 Nef peptide pool negative control/reference culture. This TCR came from a human donor who had a prior SARS-CoV-2 infection. This rearrangement joins TRBV29-1 to TRBJ2-3, with 13 bases aligning to TRBD2. For the CDR3, the DNA is TGCAGCGTCGAACTAGCGGGGGGGACAGATACGCAGTATTTT. This codes for CSVELAGGTDTQYF.